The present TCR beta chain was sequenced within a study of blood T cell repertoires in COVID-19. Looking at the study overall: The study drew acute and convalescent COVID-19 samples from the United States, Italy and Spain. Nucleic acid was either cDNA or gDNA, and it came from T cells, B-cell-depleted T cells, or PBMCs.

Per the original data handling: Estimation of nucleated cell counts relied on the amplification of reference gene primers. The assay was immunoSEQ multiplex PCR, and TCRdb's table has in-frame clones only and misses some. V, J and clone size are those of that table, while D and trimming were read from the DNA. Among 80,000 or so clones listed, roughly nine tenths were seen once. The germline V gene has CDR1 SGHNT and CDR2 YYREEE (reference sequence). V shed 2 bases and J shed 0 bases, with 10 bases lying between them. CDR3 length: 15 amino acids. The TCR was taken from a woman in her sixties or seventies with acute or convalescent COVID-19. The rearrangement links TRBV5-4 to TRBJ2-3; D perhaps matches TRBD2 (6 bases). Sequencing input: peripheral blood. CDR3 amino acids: CASSLVAASTDTQYF. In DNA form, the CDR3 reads TGTGCCAGCAGCTTAGTAGCGGCTAGCACAGATACGCAGTATTTT.